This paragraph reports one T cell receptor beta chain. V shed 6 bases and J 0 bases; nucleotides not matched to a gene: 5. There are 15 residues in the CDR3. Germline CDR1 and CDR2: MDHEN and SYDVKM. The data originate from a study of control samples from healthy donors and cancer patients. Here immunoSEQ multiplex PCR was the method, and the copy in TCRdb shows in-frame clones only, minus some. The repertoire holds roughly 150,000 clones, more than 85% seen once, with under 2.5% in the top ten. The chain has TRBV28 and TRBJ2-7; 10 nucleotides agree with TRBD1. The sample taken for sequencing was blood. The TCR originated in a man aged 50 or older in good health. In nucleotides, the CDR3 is TGTGCCAGCAGCACCCGGACAGGGGGCTCCTACGAGCAGTACTTC. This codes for CASSTRTGGSYEQYF.